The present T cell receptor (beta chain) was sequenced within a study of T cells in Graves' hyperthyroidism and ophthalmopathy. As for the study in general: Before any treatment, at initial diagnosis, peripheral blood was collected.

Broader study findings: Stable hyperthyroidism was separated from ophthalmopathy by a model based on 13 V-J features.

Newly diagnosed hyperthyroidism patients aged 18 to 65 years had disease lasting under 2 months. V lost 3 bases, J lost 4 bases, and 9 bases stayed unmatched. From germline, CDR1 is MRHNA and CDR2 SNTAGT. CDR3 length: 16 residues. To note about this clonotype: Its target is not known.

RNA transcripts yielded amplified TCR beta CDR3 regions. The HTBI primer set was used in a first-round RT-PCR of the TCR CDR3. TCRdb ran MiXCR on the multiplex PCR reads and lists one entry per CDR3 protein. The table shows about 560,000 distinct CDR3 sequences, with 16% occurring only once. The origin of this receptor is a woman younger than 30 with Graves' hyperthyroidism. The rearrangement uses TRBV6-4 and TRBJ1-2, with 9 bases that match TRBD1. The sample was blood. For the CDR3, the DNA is TGTGCCAGCAGTGATGGGACAGGGTCCGCTAGCTATGGCTACACCTTC. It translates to CASSDGTGSASYGYTF.